This T cell receptor beta chain comes out of a study of blood T cell repertoires in COVID-19. Study context: Whether acute or convalescent, the COVID-19 samples came from the United States, Italy and Spain. Sources were T cells, B-cell-depleted T cells, or PBMCs; the material itself was cDNA or gDNA.

Original data processing: Reference gene primer amplification in the assay estimated nucleated cell counts. Produced via immunoSEQ multiplex PCR; TCRdb's table is partial and in-frame only. That table supplies the V and J calls and clone size; D and trimming were determined from the DNA. This repertoire shows tens of thousands of clones, around 82% found once; its top ten account for around 6%. This CDR3 has 13 residues. Trimming stripped 8 bases from V and 2 bases from J, with 12 bases between. CDR1 and CDR2 (germline): SNHLY, FYNNEI. This rearrangement joins TRBV2 to TRBJ1-2, with no clear D. This clonotype was sampled from a woman of 80 years or more with acute or convalescent COVID-19. Sequencing was carried out using peripheral blood. The chain's CDR3 is CASAPGANYGYTF. The CDR3 nucleotides are TGTGCCAGCGCGCCGGGAGCCAACTATGGCTACACCTTC. Full variable domain (missing parts from reference TRBV2 and TRBJ1-2): EPEVTQTPSHQVTQMGQEVILRCVPISNHLYFYWYRQILGQKVEFLVSFYNNEISEKSEIFDDQFSVERPDGSNFTLKIRSTKLEDSAMYFCASAPGANYGYTFGSGTRLTVV.